This T cell receptor beta chain was recorded in a study of radiotherapy plus CTLA-4 blockade in lung cancer. The data were produced by immunoSEQ multiplex PCR, yet TCRdb's version contains in-frame clones alone and is incomplete. The data contain 35,000 to 40,000 clones, around 77% of them singletons. Sequencing was performed on peripheral blood, taken from a patient treated with radiotherapy plus ipilimumab. The origin of this receptor is a human donor with non-small cell lung cancer who had stable disease on radiotherapy plus ipilimumab.

CDR3 DNA sequence: TGTGCCAGCAGGGCCGGGACTAGCGAGACTTACGAGCAGTACTTC. It encodes CASRAGTSETYEQYF. V usage is TRBV2 and J usage is TRBJ2-7; TRBD2 agrees at 10 bases. This CDR3 contains 15 residues. CDR1 is SNHLY and CDR2 is FYNNEI in the germline V gene. V lost 6 bases, J lost 4 bases, and 9 bases stayed unmatched.